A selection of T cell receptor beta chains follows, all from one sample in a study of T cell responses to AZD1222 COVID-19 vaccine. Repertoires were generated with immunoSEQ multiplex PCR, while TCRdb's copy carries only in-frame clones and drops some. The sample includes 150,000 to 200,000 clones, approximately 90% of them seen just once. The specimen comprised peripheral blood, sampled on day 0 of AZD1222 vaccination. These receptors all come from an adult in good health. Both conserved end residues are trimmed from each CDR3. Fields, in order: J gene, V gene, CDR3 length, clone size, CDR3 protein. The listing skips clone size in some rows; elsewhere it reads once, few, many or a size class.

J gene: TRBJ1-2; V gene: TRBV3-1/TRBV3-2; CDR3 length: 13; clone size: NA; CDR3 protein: ASSQDTAANYGYT
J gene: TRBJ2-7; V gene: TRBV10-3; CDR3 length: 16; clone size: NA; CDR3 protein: AISEPPTSSGGSYEQY
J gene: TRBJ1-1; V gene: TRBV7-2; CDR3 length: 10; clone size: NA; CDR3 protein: ASSPLYHEAF
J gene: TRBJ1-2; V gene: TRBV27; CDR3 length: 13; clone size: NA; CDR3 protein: ASSYRGQGAYGYT
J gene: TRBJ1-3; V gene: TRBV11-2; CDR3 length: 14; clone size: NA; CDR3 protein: ASSSEVGLYGNTIY
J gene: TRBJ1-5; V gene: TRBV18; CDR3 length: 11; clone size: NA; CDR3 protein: ASSPTERGRQH
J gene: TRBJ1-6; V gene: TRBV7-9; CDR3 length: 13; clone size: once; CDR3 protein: ASSRRGQVNSPLH
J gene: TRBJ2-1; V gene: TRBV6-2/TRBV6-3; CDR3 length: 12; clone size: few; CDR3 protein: ASSFRGEYNEQF
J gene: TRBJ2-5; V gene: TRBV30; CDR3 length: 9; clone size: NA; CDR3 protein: AWTTLETQY
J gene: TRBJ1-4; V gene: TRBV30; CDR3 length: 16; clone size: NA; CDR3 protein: AWSTRQGATFFNEKLF
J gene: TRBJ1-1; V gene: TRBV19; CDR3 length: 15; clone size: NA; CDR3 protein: ASTPGKGYPRNTEAF
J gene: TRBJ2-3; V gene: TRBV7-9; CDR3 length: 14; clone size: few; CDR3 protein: ASSRPRGQGSDTQY
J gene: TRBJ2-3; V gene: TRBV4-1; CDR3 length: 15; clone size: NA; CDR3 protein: ASSQEAPGQGTDTQY
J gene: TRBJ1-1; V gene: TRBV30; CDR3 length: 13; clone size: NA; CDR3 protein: AWSKWGRGWTEAF
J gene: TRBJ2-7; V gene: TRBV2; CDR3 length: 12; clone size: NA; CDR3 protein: AGTTGTGSYEQY
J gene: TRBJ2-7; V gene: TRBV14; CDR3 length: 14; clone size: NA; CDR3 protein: ASSQDLFGGGREQY
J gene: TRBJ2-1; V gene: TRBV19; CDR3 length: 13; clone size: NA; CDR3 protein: ASSKTGSSYNEQF
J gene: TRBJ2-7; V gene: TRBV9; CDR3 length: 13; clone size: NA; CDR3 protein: ASSGDRDTSYEQY
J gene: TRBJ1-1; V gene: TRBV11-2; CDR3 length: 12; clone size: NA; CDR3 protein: ASSLDPGSTEAF
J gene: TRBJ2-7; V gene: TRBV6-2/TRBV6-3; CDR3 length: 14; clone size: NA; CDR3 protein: ASSYPLGSGGDEQY
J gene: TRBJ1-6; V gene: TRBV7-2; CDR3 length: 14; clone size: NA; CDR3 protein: ASSTRQSSYNSPLH
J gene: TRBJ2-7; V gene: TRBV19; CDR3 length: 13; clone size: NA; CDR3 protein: ASSFSGGAWYEQY
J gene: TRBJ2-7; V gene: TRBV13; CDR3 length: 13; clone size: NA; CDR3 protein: ASGPYFSGTSEQY
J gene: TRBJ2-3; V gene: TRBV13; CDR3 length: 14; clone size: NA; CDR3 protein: ASSSGLAASTDTQY
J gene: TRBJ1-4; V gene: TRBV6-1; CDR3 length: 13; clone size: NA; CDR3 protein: ASSEAGYTNEKLF
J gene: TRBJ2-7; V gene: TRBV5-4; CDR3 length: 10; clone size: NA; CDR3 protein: ASSTDRNEQY
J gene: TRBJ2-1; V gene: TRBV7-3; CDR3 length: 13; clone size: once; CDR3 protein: ASSLFRGPHNEQF
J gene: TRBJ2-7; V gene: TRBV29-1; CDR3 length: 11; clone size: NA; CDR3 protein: SVEGWAEGEQY
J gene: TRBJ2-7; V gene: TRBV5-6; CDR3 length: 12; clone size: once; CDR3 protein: ASSWGLAPYEQY
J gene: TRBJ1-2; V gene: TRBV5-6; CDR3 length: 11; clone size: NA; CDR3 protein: ASRRQGNYGYT
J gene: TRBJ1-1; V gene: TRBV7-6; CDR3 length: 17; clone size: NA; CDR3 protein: ASSLRAPQLTGVNTEAF
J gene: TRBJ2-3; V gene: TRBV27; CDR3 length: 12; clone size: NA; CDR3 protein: ASSLGPGTDTQY
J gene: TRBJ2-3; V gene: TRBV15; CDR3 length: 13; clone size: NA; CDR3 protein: ATSRATGSTDTQY
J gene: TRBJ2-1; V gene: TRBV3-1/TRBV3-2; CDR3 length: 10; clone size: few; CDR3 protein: ASSRSINEQF
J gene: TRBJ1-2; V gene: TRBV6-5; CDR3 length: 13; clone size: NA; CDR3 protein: ASSYSLWTSDGYT
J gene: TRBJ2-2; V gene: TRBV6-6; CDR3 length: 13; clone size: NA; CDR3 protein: ASSQGTANTGELF
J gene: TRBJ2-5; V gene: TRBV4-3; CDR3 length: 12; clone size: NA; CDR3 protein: ASSQALADNTQY
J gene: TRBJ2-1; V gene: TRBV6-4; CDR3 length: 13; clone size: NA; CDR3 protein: ASSATGGEYNEQF
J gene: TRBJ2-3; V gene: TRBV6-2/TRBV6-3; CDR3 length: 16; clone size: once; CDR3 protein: ASSYSKWGAGRTDTQY
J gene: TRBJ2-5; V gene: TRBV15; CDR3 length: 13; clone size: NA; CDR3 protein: ATSTGLAGEETQY
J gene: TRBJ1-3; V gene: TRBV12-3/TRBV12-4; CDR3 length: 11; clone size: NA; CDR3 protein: ASSLTGGNTIY
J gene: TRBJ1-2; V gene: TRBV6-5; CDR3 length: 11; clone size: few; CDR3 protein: ASRPPGDYGYT
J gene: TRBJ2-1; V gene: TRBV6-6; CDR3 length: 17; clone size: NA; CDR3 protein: ASSSVKGTASGLYNEQF
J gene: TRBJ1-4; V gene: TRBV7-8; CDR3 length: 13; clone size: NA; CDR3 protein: ASSSEGRANEKLF
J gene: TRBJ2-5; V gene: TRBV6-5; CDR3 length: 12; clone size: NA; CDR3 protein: ASSVGGYTETQY
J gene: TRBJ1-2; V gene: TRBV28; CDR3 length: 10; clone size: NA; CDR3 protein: ASSRQGYGYT
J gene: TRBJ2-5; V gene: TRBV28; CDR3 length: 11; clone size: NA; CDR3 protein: ASNNREPETQY
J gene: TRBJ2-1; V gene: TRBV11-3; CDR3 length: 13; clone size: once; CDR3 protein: ASSLGASSYNEQF
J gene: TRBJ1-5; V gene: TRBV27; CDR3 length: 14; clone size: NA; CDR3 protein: ASSPRTGGAGQPQH
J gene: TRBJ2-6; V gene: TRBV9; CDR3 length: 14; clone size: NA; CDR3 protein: ASSVGTGAGANVLT